The rows below give T cell receptor beta chains drawn from one sample of a study of T cell repertoires in cytomegalovirus infection. Each CDR3 protein gets one entry after TCRdb re-called the reads with MiXCR. The sample has 120,000 to 150,000 distinct CDR3 sequences, about 6% seen once. The sequencing input was PBMCs. Receptor source: a human donor in good health (CMV status not recorded). Some clones in this sample may be carry-over from other donors' samples. The CDR3 runs from the conserved cysteine through the conserved F or W. The order of the fields is V gene, D gene, clone size, J gene, CDR3 protein, CDR3 DNA. A D gene is named only where the DNA matches it firmly. Clone size is stated in some rows and not others, as once, few, many or a class when expanded.

V gene: TRBV2; D gene: NA; clone size: many; J gene: TRBJ2-1; CDR3 protein: CASRVQNEQFF; CDR3 DNA: TGTGCCAGCAGAGTTCAAAATGAGCAGTTCTTC
V gene: TRBV7-2; D gene: NA; clone size: many; J gene: TRBJ1-2; CDR3 protein: CASSFRWGGRGVGEAYGYTF; CDR3 DNA: TGTGCCAGCAGCTTCCGATGGGGGGGGCGTGGGGTGGGAGAAGCCTATGGCTACACCTTC
V gene: TRBV28; D gene: NA; clone size: NA; J gene: TRBJ2-7; CDR3 protein: CASNSGASYEQYF; CDR3 DNA: TGTGCCAGCAATTCAGGCGCGTCCTACGAGCAGTACTTC
V gene: TRBV7-9; D gene: NA; clone size: many; J gene: TRBJ2-1; CDR3 protein: CASSPPVVKTRSSYNEQFF; CDR3 DNA: TGTGCCAGCAGCCCCCCCGTGGTCAAGACCCGTAGCTCCTACAATGAGCAGTTCTTC
V gene: TRBV2; D gene: TRBD2; clone size: NA; J gene: TRBJ2-1; CDR3 protein: CASSEAGWGGSYNEQFF; CDR3 DNA: TGTGCCAGCAGTGAAGCAGGGTGGGGGGGCTCCTACAATGAGCAGTTCTTC
V gene: TRBV12-3/TRBV12-4; D gene: TRBD1; clone size: many; J gene: TRBJ1-4; CDR3 protein: CASSLQTGGAGGGKLFF; CDR3 DNA: TGTGCCAGCAGTTTACAGACAGGGGGGGCTGGTGGTGGAAAACTGTTTTTT
V gene: TRBV9; D gene: TRBD1; clone size: NA; J gene: TRBJ2-2; CDR3 protein: CASSIQGAVTGELFF; CDR3 DNA: TGTGCCAGCAGCATACAGGGGGCGGTCACCGGGGAGCTGTTTTTT
V gene: TRBV30; D gene: NA; clone size: few; J gene: TRBJ2-7; CDR3 protein: CAWSHGSYEQYF; CDR3 DNA: TGTGCCTGGAGTCATGGTTCCTACGAGCAGTACTTC
V gene: TRBV7-8; D gene: TRBD1; clone size: many; J gene: TRBJ2-2; CDR3 protein: CASSARDRVSSDTGELFF; CDR3 DNA: TGTGCCAGCAGCGCCCGGGACAGGGTGTCATCGGACACCGGGGAGCTGTTTTTT
V gene: TRBV6-5; D gene: NA; clone size: few; J gene: TRBJ1-5; CDR3 protein: CASVTGFGNQPQHF; CDR3 DNA: TGTGCCAGCGTGACAGGCTTCGGCAATCAGCCCCAGCATTTT
V gene: TRBV7-3; D gene: NA; clone size: many; J gene: TRBJ2-3; CDR3 protein: CASSLKGFGHTQYF; CDR3 DNA: TGTGCCAGCAGCTTAAAAGGGTTTGGTCATACGCAGTATTTT
V gene: TRBV12-3/TRBV12-4; D gene: NA; clone size: few; J gene: TRBJ1-6; CDR3 protein: CASALQGGSPLHF; CDR3 DNA: TGTGCCAGCGCGCTACAGGGAGGATCACCCCTCCACTTT
V gene: TRBV7-8; D gene: NA; clone size: many; J gene: TRBJ1-6; CDR3 protein: CASSSSGGGNSPLHF; CDR3 DNA: TGTGCCAGCAGCTCCTCCGGGGGGGGGAATTCACCCCTCCACTTT
V gene: TRBV19; D gene: NA; clone size: few; J gene: TRBJ1-5; CDR3 protein: CASSMTGYDQPQHF; CDR3 DNA: TGTGCCAGTAGTATGACGGGCTACGATCAGCCCCAGCATTTT
V gene: TRBV7-2; D gene: NA; clone size: many; J gene: TRBJ1-5; CDR3 protein: CASSLGGGGASNQPQHF; CDR3 DNA: TGTGCCAGCAGCTTAGGGGGCGGGGGGGCGAGCAATCAGCCCCAGCATTTT
V gene: TRBV29-1; D gene: NA; clone size: many; J gene: TRBJ2-7; CDR3 protein: CSAAPGSYEQYF; CDR3 DNA: TGCAGCGCTGCCCCGGGCTCCTACGAGCAGTACTTC
V gene: TRBV15; D gene: NA; clone size: many; J gene: TRBJ1-5; CDR3 protein: CATSRDKNQPQHF; CDR3 DNA: TGTGCCACCAGCAGAGACAAGAATCAGCCCCAGCATTTT